This T cell receptor (beta chain) stems from a study of blood T cell repertoires in COVID-19. This table comes from immunoSEQ multiplex PCR, and its TCRdb copy is limited to in-frame clones, with some not included. This sample has roughly 100,000 clones, with roughly 87% found just once. The CDR3 spans 15 residues. The V gene's germline CDR1 is LNHNV and CDR2 YYDKDF (reference sequence). J gave up 2 bases and V 9 bases, and 5 bases lay outside the gene matches. This clone was seen more than once but under ten times. This TCR came from a woman aged 45 to 65 with COVID-19, enrolled during active disease. The chain uses TRBV15 and TRBJ1-6; 9 nucleotides match TRBD1. The sample taken for sequencing was peripheral blood. The CDR3 is CATTQGAAYNSPLHF. Written as DNA, the CDR3 is TGTGCCACGACACAGGGGGCAGCCTATAATTCACCCCTCCACTTT.